One sample yielded the 24 T cell receptor beta chains listed below, sequenced in a study of blood T cell repertoires in COVID-19. Only in-frame clones appear in the TCRdb table, and some are missing; sequencing was by immunoSEQ multiplex PCR. The repertoire holds about 160,000 clones, roughly 85% seen once, with 4.4% in the top ten. The material sequenced was PBMCs or T cells enriched from blood (not recorded which). The receptors shown here come from a woman aged 45-65 years who had recovered from COVID-19.

The CDR3: CASREGRLHF. Written as DNA, the CDR3 is TGTGCCAGCAGGGAGGGACGCCTCCACTTT. J is TRBJ1-6 and V is TRBV2, with D possibly TRBD1 on 5 matching bases. The CDR3 has 10 residues. From germline, CDR1 is SNHLY and CDR2 FYNNEI. V lost 6 bases to trimming and J lost 15 bases, with 9 bases between them.

The CDR3 DNA is TGTGCCACCAGTGCCCCAAGTAGAGGCTACACCTTC. Translation: CATSAPSRGYTF. The chain employs TRBV24-1 and TRBJ1-2; D gene unclear. CDR3 length: 12 residues. V was clipped by 5 bases and J by 8 bases, with 11 bases between them. CDR1 is KGHDR and CDR2 is SFDVKD in the germline V gene.

A remark on this clone: Other DNA sequences in this sample translate to the same CDR3. The chain combines TRBV2 with TRBJ1-1, with D possibly TRBD1 on 6 matching bases. Germline values: CDR1 SNHLY, CDR2 FYNNEI. Trimming removed 6 bases from V and 1 base from J, with 9 bases in between. The CDR3 runs 13 residues. CDR3 nucleotides: TGTGCCAGCAGCGTGGGACAGAACACTGAAGCTTTCTTT. Its translation: CASSVGQNTEAFF.

This clone has a handful of counts. This chain links TRBV28 with TRBJ1-3; unclear D gene. There are 16 residues in the CDR3. V lost 6 bases and J lost 3, with 18 bases in between. Germline CDR1 is MDHEN and CDR2 is SYDVKM. The CDR3 is CASRGGGALGGNTIYF. DNA for the CDR3: TGTGCCAGCAGAGGAGGCGGTGCACTAGGTGGAAACACCATATATTTT.

J is TRBJ1-5 and V is TRBV30; a weak D match, TRBD1 (6 bases). Germline values: CDR1 GTSNPN, CDR2 SVGIG (reference sequence). This CDR3 contains 14 residues. V was pared by 0 bases and J by 4 bases, with 10 bases between. CDR3 region: CAWSVPTGNQPQHF. The CDR3 bases are TGTGCCTGGAGTGTACCGACAGGTAATCAGCCCCAGCATTTT. Full variable domain (rest looked up from reference TRBV30 and TRBJ1-5): SQTIHQWPATLVQPVGSPLSLECTVEGTSNPNLYWYRQAAGRGLQLLFYSVGIGQISSEVPQNLSASRPQDRQFILSSKKLLLSDSGFYLCAWSVPTGNQPQHFGDGTRLSIL.

J is TRBJ2-2 and V is TRBV10-1, with TRBD2 identical over 8 bases. This CDR3 is built from 19 residues. V gave up 2 bases and J gave up 0 bases; unmatched junction bases: 11. Germline V gene lookup returns CDR1 WNHNN and CDR2 SYGVQD (reference sequence). In DNA form, the CDR3 reads TGCGCCAGCAGTGAGCCGGCCGGGGGGGCAACTTCGAACACCGGGGAGCTGTTTTTT. Residues: CASSEPAGGATSNTGELFF.

CDR3 loop: CASRSRAAGNTIYF. Written as DNA, the CDR3 is TGTGCCAGCAGGTCCAGGGCGGCGGGAAACACCATATATTTT. The chain carries TRBV6-5 and TRBJ1-3, with a tentative D call TRBD1 (5 bases). This CDR3 is built from 14 residues. V gave up 6 bases and J gave up 4 bases, with 13 bases separating them. Germline-derived CDR1 and CDR2 are MNHEY and SVGAGI.

The chain is built from TRBV13 and TRBJ2-7; D not resolved. Deletions cut 4 bases from V and 2 bases from J, with 15 bases between. The CDR3 length is 15 residues. CDR1 is PRHDT, CDR2 FYEKMQ, per germline (reference sequence). The CDR3 here is CASSSSPISTYEQYV. CDR3 nucleotides: TGTGCCAGCAGCTCGAGCCCCATAAGCACCTACGAGCAGTACGTC.

This chain joins TRBV5-4 and TRBJ1-2; D perhaps matches TRBD1 (5 bases). This CDR3 is 15 amino acids long. The V and J ends lost 0 bases and 2 bases respectively, with 11 bases between them. In germline, CDR1 is SGHNT, CDR2 YYREEE (reference sequence). The CDR3 nucleotides are TGTGCCAGCAGCTTGGCCTTGTCAGGGAACTATGGCTACACCTTC. As protein: CASSLALSGNYGYTF. The complete variable domain, with remaining parts taken from reference TRBV5-4 and TRBJ1-2, reads ETGVTQSPTHLIKTRGQQVTLRCSSQSGHNTVSWYQQALGQGPQFIFQYYREEENGRGNFPPRFSGLQFPNYSSELNVNALELDDSALYLCASSLALSGNYGYTFGSGTRLTVV.

The rearrangement joins TRBV7-9 to TRBJ1-6, with 7 bases aligning to TRBD1. CDR3 length: 16 amino acids. The trim removed 0 bases at V and 6 bases at J, leaving 5 bases unmatched. Germline CDR1 reads SEHNR; CDR2 reads FQNEAQ (reference sequence). The CDR3 protein is CASSLAGTALNSPLHF. In nucleotides, the CDR3 is TGTGCCAGCAGCTTAGCCGGGACAGCGCTTAATTCACCCCTCCACTTT.

This clone was counted once. This CDR3 is CASSYSISGGNTIYF. Written as DNA, the CDR3 is TGTGCCAGCAGTTACTCGATCTCGGGGGGAAACACCATATATTTT. This chain uses TRBV6-5 with TRBJ1-3, with no clear D. CDR3 length: 15 amino acids. Germline V gives CDR1 MNHEY, CDR2 SVGAGI. V gave up 0 bases and J gave up 4 bases, with 10 bases separating them.

V gene TRBV5-5 combines with J gene TRBJ1-1; D ambiguous. Germline-derived CDR1 and CDR2 are SGHKS and YYEKEE (reference sequence). V lost 4 bases to trimming and J lost 1 base, with 14 bases between them. This CDR3 contains 15 residues. Here the CDR3 DNA reads TGTGCCAGCAGCCGGGGTCGGGCGGAGAACACTGAAGCTTTCTTT. Residues: CASSRGRAENTEAFF.

This chain links TRBV6-5 with TRBJ1-2; TRBD1 matches at 7 bases. Per germline, CDR1 MNHEY and CDR2 SVGAGI. With 4 bases clipped from V and 10 bases from J, the junction kept 9 bases outside the gene matches. This CDR3 has 13 amino acids. CDR3 DNA: TGTGCCAGCAGTTCCCAGGGGGGAAGGGCCTACACCTTC. Amino acids: CASSSQGGRAYTF.

V and J are TRBV5-4 and TRBJ1-1; D gene uncertain. The CDR3 contains 13 residues. V was cut by 2 bases and J by 3 bases, with 8 bases left in between. Germline values: CDR1 SGHNT, CDR2 YYREEE (reference sequence). CDR3: CASSFSLDTEAFF. The DNA of the CDR3 is TGTGCCAGCAGCTTTAGTCTGGACACTGAAGCTTTCTTT.

This chain uses TRBV24-1 with TRBJ2-5; perhaps TRBD2 as D (6 bases). Trimming took off 0 bases at V and 5 bases at J, with 12 bases between the two ends. The CDR3 length is 15 residues. Germline V CDR1 and CDR2: KGHDR, SFDVKD. CDR3 DNA: TGTGCCACCAGTGATTTGGGGGCGGGGACGGAGACCCAGTACTTC. Translation gives CATSDLGAGTETQYF.

The chain couples TRBV28 to TRBJ2-7; possibly TRBD2 for D (6 bases). The V end was cut by 6 bases, the J end by 0 bases, with 12 bases between. This CDR3 has 14 amino acids. From germline, CDR1 is MDHEN and CDR2 SYDVKM. The CDR3 region is CASRGSGGSYEQYV. In DNA, the CDR3 is TGTGCCAGCAGAGGTAGCGGCGGCTCCTACGAGCAGTACGTC.

The chain couples TRBV9 to TRBJ2-1, with TRBD2 matching over 8 bases. The germline gives CDR1 SGDLS, CDR2 YYNGEE. The V gene end was trimmed by 7 bases and the J gene end by 2 bases; junction bases not matched to a gene: 11. This CDR3 is built from 16 residues. In nucleotides, the CDR3 is TGTGCCAGCGCCCTATCTAGCGGGTTTACCTACAATGAGCAGTTCTTC. This encodes CASALSSGFTYNEQFF.

This clone was picked up one time. V gene TRBV19 combines with J gene TRBJ1-5; TRBD1 matches 9 bases. The CDR3 sequence is 15 residues long. J gave up 4 bases and V 3 bases, and 4 bases lay outside the gene matches. The germline gives CDR1 LNHDA, CDR2 SQIVND (reference sequence). The CDR3 is CASSISGQGNQPQHF. Written as DNA, the CDR3 is TGTGCCAGTAGTATTTCCGGACAGGGGAATCAGCCCCAGCATTTT.

The chain links TRBV18 to TRBJ2-1; D perhaps matches TRBD2 (6 bases). The V and J ends lost 3 bases and 3 bases respectively, with 12 bases between them. CDR1 KGHSH and CDR2 LQKENI come from the germline V gene. This CDR3 has 15 residues. The CDR3 reads CASSPVGEDYNEQFF. The CDR3 coding sequence is TGTGCCAGCTCACCGGTAGGGGAGGACTACAATGAGCAGTTCTTC. Looking up the rest from reference TRBV18 and TRBJ2-1 gives the full variable domain: NAGVMQNPRHLVRRRGQEARLRCSPMKGHSHVYWYRQLPEEGLKFMVYLQKENIIDESGMPKERFSAEFPKEGPSILRIQQVVRGDSAAYFCASSPVGEDYNEQFFGPGTRLTVL.

This clone was seen a single time. The rearrangement joins TRBV19 to TRBJ1-5; weak D call: TRBD1 (5 bases). The germline gives CDR1 LNHDA, CDR2 SQIVND (reference sequence). This CDR3 has 14 residues. Between the trimmed V and J ends, which lost 10 bases and 0 bases, there was a span of 13 bases. CDR3 nucleotide sequence: TGTGCCACAAGGGGCCCAAATAGCAATCAGCCCCAGCATTTT. It yields the protein CATRGPNSNQPQHF.

This clone is deemed medium-sized. This rearrangement joins TRBV6-5 to TRBJ2-1; 9 bases fit TRBD2. The J segment lost 8 bases and the V segment lost 6 bases, leaving 5 bases of the junction unmatched. This CDR3 comprises 13 residues. In germline, CDR1 is MNHEY, CDR2 SVGAGI. CDR3 in DNA: TGTGCCAGCAGAAGGCGGGAGGGCCATGAGCAGTTCTTC. It codes for CASRRREGHEQFF.

This clone occurred once. The CDR3 DNA reads TGTGCTTTAGGACAGGGGTACAATGAGCAGTTCTTC. As protein: CALGQGYNEQFF. The rearrangement joins TRBV11-2 to TRBJ2-1; 9 nucleotides match TRBD1. The CDR3 is 12 amino acids. CDR1 and CDR2 (germline): SGHAT, FQNNGV.

This clone occurred once. The CDR3 spells CASKVRDRGRTEYGYTF. CDR3 DNA sequence: TGCGCCAGCAAAGTCCGGGACAGGGGGCGCACGGAGTATGGCTACACCTTC. The gene calls are TRBV10-1 and TRBJ1-2; the match to TRBD1 covers 12 bases. CDR1 and CDR2 from the germline V gene are WNHNN and SYGVQD (reference sequence). There are 17 residues in the CDR3. The trim removed 7 bases at V and 5 bases at J, leaving 14 bases unmatched.

This clone was detected a few times. The genes are TRBV20-1 and TRBJ1-1; no definite D call. The V end lost 5 bases, the J end lost 4 bases, and 8 bases lay between the germline ends. CDR3 size: 11 residues. Germline-derived CDR1 and CDR2 are DFQATT and SNEGSKA (reference sequence). Written as DNA, the CDR3 is TGCAGTGCTCACGAGGGCACTGAAGCTTTCTTT. Protein product: CSAHEGTEAFF.